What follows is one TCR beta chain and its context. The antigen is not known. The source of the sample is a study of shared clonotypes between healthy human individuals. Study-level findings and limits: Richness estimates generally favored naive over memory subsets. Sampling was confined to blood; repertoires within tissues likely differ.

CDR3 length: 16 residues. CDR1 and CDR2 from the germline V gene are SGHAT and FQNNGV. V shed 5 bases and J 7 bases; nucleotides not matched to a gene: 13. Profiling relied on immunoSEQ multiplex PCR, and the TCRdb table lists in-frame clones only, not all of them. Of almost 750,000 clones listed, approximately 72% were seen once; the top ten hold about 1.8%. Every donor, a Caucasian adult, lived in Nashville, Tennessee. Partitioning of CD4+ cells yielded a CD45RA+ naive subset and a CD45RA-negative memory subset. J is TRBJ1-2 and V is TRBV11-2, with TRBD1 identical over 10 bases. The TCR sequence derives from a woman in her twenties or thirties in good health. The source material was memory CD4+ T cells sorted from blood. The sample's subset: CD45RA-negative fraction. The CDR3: CASSPTAGTGAGGYTF. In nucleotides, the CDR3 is TGTGCCAGCAGCCCTACCGCCGGGACAGGGGCGGGTGGCTACACCTTC.